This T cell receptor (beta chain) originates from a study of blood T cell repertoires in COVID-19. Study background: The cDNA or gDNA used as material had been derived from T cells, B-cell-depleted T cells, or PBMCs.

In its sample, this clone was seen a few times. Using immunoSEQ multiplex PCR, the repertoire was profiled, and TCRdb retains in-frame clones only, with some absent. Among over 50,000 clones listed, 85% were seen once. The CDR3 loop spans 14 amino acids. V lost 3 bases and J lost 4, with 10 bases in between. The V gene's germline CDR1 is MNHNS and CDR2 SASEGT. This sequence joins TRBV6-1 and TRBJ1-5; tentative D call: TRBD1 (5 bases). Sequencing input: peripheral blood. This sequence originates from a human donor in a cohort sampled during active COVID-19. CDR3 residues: CASSELDSNQPQHF. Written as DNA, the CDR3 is TGTGCCAGCAGTGAGCTAGACAGTAATCAGCCCCAGCATTTT.